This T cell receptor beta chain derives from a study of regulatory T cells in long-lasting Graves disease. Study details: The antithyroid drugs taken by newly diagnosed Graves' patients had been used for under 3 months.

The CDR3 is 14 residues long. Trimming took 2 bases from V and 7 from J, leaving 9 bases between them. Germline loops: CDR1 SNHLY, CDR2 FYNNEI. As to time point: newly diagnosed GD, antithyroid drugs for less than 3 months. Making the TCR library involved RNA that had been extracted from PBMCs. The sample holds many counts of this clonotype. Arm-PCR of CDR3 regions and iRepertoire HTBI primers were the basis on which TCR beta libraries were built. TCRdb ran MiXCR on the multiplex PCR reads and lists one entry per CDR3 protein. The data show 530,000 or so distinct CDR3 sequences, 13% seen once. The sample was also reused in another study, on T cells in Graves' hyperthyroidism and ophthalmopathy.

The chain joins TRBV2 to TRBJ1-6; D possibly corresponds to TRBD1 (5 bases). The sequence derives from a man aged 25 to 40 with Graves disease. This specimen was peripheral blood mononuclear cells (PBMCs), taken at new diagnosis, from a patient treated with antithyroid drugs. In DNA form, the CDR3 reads TGTGCCAGCAGTGAACATCAGGGAAATTCACCCCTCCACTTT. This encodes CASSEHQGNSPLHF.